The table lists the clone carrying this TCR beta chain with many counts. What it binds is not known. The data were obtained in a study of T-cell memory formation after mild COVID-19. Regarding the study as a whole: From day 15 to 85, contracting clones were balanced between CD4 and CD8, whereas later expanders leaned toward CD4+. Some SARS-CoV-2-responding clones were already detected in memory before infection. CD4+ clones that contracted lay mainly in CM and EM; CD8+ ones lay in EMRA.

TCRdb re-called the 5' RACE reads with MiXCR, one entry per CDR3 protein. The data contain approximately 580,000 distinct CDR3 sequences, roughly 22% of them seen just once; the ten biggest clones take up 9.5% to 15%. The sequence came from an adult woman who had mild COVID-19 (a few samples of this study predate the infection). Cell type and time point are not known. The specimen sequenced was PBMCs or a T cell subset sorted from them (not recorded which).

In DNA, the CDR3 is TGTGCCGTTGAATCAACTAATGAAAAACTGTTTTTT. The encoded protein is CAVESTNEKLFF. The rearrangement joins TRBV30 to TRBJ1-4; D gene uncertain. Germline V CDR1 and CDR2: GTSNPN, SVGIG (reference sequence). The V gene lost 8 bases and the J gene lost 0 bases, with 7 bases spanning the gap. The CDR3 runs 12 residues.